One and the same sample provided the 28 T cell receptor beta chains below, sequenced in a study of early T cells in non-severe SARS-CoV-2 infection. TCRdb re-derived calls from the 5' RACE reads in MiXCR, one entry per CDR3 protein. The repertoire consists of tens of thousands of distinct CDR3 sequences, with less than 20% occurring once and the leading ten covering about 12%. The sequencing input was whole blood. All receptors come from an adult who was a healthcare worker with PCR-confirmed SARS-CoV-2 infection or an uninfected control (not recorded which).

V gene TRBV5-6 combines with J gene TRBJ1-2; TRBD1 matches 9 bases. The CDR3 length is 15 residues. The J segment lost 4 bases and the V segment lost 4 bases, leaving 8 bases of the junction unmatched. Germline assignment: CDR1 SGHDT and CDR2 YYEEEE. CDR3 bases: TGTGCCAGCAGCCAGGGACAGGGACTTCCCTATGGCTACACCTTC. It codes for CASSQGQGLPYGYTF.

The CDR3 loop is CASSLRGENTEAFF. The CDR3 bases are TGTGCCAGCAGTTTACGGGGGGAAAACACTGAAGCTTTCTTT. The chain employs TRBV12-3 or TRBV12-4 and TRBJ1-1; tentative D call: TRBD1 (5 bases). There are 14 residues in the CDR3. V was pared by 2 bases and J by 2 bases, with 9 bases between.

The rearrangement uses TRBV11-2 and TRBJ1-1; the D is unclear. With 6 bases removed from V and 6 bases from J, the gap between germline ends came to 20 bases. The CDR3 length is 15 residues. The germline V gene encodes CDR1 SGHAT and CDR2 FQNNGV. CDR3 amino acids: CASSRDWTPDPEAFF. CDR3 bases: TGTGCCAGCAGTCGAGACTGGACTCCTGACCCTGAAGCTTTCTTT.

The CDR3 region has the DNA TGTGCCAGCAGCGCCGGGACAGGGGCGAATGAGCAGTTCTTC. This gives the protein CASSAGTGANEQFF. V gene TRBV9 combines with J gene TRBJ2-1, with 10 positions matching TRBD1. The germline CDR1 and CDR2 sequences are SGDLS and YYNGEE. The junction had 4 bases not matched to a gene; V was cut back by 3 bases and J by 7 bases. The length of the CDR3 is 14 residues.

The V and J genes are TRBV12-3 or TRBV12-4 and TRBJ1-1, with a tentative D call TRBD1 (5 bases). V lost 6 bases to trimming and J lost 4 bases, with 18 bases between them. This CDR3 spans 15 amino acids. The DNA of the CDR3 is TGTGCCAGCAGCCGGGACCCTCGGGGAAGCACTGAAGCTTTCTTT. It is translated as CASSRDPRGSTEAFF.

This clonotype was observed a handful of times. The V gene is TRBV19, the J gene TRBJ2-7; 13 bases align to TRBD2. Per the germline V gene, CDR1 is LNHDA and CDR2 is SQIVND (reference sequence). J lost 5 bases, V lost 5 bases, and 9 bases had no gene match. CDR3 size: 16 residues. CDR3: CASSWTTSGRKHEQYF. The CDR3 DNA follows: TGTGCCAGTAGTTGGACGACTAGCGGGAGGAAGCACGAGCAGTACTTC.

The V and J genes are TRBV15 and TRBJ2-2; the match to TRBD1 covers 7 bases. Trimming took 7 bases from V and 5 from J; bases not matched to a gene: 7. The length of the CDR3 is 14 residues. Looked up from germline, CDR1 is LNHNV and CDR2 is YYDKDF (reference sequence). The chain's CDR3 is CATTRGTQTGELFF. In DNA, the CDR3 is TGTGCCACCACCAGGGGGACCCAAACCGGGGAGCTGTTTTTT.

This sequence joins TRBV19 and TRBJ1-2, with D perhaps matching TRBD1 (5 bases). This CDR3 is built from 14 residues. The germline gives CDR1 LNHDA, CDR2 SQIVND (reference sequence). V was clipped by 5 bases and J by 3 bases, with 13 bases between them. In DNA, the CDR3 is TGTGCCAGTAGTCCCGGTTGGGGGGACTATGGCTACACCTTC. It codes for CASSPGWGDYGYTF.

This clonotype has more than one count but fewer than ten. CDR3 DNA: TGTGCCAGCAGCTTCGGACTAGCGGAGACGTCAGATACGCAGTATTTT. Its protein product is CASSFGLAETSDTQYF. The chain carries TRBV13 and TRBJ2-3, with 10 bases matching TRBD2. There are 16 residues in the CDR3. Germline values: CDR1 PRHDT, CDR2 FYEKMQ (reference sequence). With 3 bases clipped from V and 4 bases from J, the junction kept 7 bases outside the gene matches.

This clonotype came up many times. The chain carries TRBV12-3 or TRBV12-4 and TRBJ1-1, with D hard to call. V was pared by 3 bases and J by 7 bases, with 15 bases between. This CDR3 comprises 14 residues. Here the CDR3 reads CASSFIRSGSEAFF. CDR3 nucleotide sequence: TGTGCCAGCAGTTTTATACGATCGGGCAGTGAAGCTTTCTTT.

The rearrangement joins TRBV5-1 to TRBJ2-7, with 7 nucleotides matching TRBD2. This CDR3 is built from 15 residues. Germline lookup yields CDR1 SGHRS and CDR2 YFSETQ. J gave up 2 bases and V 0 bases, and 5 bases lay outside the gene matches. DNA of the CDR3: TGCGCCAGCAGCTTGGGACCCCGGGAGGCCTACGAGCAGTACTTC. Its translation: CASSLGPREAYEQYF. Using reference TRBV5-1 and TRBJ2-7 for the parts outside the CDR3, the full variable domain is KAGVTQTPRYLIKTRGQQVTLSCSPISGHRSVSWYQQTPGQGLQFLFEYFSETQRNKGNFPGRFSGRQFSNSRSEMNVSTLELGDSALYLCASSLGPREAYEQYFGPGTRLTVT.

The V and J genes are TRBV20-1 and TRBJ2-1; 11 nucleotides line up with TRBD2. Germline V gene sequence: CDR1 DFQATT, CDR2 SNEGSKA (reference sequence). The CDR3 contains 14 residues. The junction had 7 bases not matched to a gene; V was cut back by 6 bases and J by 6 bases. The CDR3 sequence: CSAILAGGFNEQFF. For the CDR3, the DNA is TGCAGTGCCATCCTAGCGGGGGGCTTCAATGAGCAGTTCTTC.

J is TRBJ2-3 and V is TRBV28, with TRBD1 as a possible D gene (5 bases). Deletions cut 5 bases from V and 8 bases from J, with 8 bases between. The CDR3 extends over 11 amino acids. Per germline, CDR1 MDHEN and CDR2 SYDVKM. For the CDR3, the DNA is TGTGCCAGCAGTCCCAGGGCTACGCAGTATTTT. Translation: CASSPRATQYF.

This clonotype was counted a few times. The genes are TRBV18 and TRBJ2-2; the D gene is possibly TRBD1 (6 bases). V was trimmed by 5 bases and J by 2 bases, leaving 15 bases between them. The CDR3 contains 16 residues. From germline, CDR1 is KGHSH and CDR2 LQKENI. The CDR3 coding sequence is TGTGCCAGCTCATCTTACCGGGACATAAACACCGGGGAGCTGTTTTTT. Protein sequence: CASSSYRDINTGELFF. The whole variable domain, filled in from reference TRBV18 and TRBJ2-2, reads NAGVMQNPRHLVRRRGQEARLRCSPMKGHSHVYWYRQLPEEGLKFMVYLQKENIIDESGMPKERFSAEFPKEGPSILRIQQVVRGDSAAYFCASSSYRDINTGELFFGEGSRLTVL.

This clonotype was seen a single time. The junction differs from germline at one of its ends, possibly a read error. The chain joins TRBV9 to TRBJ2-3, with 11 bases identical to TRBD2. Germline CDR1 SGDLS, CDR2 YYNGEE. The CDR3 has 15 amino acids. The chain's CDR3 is CDSSGTSGSRDTQYF. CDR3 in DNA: TGTGACAGCAGCGGTACTAGCGGGAGCAGGGATACGCAGTATTTT.

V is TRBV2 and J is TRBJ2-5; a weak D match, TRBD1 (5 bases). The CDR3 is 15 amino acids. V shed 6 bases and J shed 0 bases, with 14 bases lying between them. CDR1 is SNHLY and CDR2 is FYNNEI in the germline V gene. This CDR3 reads CASRRSGRDQETQYF. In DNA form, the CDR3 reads TGTGCCAGCAGGCGGTCTGGCAGGGACCAAGAGACCCAGTACTTC. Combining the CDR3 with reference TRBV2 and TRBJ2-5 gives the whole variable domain EPEVTQTPSHQVTQMGQEVILRCVPISNHLYFYWYRQILGQKVEFLVSFYNNEISEKSEIFDDQFSVERPDGSNFTLKIRSTKLEDSAMYFCASRRSGRDQETQYFGPGTRLLVL.

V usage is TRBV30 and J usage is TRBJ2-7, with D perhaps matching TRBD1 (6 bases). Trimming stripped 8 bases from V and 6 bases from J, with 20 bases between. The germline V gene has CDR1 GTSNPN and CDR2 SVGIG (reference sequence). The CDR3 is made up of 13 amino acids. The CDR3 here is CAGSGGHLLEQYF. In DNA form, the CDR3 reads TGTGCCGGGTCTGGGGGACACCTCCTCGAGCAGTACTTC.

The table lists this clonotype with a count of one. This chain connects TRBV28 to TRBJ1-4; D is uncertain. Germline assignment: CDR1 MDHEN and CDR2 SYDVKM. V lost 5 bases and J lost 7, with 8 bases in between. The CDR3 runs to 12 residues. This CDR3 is CASSALREKLFF. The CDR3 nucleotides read TGTGCCAGCAGTGCCCTTCGTGAAAAACTGTTTTTT.

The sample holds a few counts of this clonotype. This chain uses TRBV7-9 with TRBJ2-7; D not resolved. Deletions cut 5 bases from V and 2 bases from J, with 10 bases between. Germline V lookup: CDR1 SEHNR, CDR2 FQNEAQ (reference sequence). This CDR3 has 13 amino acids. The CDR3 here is CASSTSVTYEQYF. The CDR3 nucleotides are TGTGCCAGCAGCACCAGTGTGACCTACGAGCAGTACTTC.

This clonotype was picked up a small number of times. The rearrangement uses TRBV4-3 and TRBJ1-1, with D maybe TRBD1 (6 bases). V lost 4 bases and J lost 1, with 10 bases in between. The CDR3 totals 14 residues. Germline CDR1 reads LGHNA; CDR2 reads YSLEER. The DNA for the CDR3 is TGCGCCAGCAGCCGGGGGGCCAGGAACACTGAAGCTTTCTTT. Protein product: CASSRGARNTEAFF.

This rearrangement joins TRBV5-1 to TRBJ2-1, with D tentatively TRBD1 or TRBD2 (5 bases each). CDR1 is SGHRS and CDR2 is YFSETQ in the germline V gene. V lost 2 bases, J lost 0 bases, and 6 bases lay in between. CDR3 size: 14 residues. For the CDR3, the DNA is TGCGCCAGCAGCTTCGGGGCCTCCTACAATGAGCAGTTCTTC. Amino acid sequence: CASSFGASYNEQFF.

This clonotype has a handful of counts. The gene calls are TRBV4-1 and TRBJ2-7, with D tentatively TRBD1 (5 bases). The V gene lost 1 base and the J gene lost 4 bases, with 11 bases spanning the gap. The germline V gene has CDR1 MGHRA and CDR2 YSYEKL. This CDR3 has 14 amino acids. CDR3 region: CASSQVGRGYEQYF. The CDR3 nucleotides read TGCGCCAGCAGCCAAGTGGGAAGGGGATACGAGCAGTACTTC.

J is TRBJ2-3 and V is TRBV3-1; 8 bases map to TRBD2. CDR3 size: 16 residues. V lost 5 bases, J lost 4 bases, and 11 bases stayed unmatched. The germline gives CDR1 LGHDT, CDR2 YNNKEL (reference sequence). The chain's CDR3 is CASSKTGTRVSDTQYF. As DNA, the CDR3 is TGTGCCAGCAGCAAAACCGGGACTAGAGTTTCAGATACGCAGTATTTT.

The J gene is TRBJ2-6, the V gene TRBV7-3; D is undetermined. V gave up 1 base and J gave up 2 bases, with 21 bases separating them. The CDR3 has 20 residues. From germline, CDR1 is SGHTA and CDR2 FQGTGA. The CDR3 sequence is CASSLRALTIDLAGANVLTF. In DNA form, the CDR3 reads TGTGCCAGCAGCTTAAGGGCACTGACAATTGACTTAGCTGGGGCCAACGTCCTGACTTTC.

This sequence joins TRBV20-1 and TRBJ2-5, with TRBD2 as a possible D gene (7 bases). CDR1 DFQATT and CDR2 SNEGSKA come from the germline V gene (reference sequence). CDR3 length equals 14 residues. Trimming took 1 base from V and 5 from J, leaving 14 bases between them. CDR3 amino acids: CSARGGGGVETQYF. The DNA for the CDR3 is TGCAGTGCTAGAGGGGGGGGCGGTGTCGAGACCCAGTACTTC.

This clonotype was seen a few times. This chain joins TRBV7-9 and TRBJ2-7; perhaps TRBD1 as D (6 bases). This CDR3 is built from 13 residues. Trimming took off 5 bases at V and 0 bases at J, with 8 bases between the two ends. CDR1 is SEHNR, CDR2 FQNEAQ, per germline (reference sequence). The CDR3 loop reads CASSGQSSYEQYF. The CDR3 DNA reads TGTGCCAGCAGCGGACAGAGCTCCTACGAGCAGTACTTC.

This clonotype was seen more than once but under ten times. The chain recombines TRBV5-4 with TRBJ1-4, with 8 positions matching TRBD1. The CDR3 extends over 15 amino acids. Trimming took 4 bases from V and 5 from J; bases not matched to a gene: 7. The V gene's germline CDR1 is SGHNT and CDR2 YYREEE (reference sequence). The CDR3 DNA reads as TGTGCCAGCAGCGCAAACAGGGGGATAAATGAAAAACTGTTTTTT. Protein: CASSANRGINEKLFF.

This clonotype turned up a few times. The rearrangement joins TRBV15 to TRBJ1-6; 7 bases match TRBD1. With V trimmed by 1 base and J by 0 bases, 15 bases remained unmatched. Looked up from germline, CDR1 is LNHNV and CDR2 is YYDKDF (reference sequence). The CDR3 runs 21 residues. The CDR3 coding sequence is TGTGCCACCAGCAGAGTCAGATTCGTTCCGGGACAGAGCTCCTATAATTCACCCCTCCACTTT. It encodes CATSRVRFVPGQSSYNSPLHF.